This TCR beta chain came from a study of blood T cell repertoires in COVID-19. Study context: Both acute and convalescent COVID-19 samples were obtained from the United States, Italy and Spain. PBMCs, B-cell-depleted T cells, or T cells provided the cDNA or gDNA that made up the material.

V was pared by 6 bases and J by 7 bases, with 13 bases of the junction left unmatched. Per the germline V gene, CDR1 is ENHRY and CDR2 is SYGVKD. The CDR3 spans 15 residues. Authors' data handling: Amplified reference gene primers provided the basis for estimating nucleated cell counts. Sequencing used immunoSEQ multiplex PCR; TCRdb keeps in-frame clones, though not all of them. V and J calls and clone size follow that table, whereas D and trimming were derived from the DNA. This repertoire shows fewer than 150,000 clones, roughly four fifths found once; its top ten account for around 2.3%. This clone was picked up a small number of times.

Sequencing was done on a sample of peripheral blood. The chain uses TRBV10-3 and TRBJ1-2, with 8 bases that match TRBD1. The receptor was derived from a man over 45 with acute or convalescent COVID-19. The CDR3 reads CAIRFRQGQTIGYTF. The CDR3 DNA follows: TGTGCCATCAGGTTCCGACAGGGGCAAACTATTGGCTACACCTTC.